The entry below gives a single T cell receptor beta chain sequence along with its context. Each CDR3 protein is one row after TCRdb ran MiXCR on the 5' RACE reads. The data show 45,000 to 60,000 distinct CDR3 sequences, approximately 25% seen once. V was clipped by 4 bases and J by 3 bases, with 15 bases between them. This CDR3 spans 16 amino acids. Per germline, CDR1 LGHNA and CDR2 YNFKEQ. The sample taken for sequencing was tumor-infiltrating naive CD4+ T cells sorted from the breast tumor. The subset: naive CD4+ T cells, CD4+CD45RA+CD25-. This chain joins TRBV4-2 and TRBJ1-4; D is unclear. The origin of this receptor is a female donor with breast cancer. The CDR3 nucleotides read TGTGCCAGCAGCCCACAAACCTCGGTCGCTAATGAAAAACTGTTTTTT. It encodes CASSPQTSVANEKLFF.